The rows below give T cell receptor beta chains drawn from one sample of a study of CD8+CD57+ T cells in acquired aplastic anemia. Via MiXCR, TCRdb re-called the reads, giving one row per CDR3 protein. Found here are 200,000 to 250,000 distinct CDR3 sequences, about 62% of them singletons; the top ten hold roughly 64%. Sequencing was performed on sorted CD4+, CD8+, or CD8+CD57+ T cells (not recorded which) from PBMCs. The receptors come from a human donor with aplastic anemia. The CDR3 runs from the conserved cysteine through the conserved F or W. D genes are given only for firm matches. Expanded clones are given a class, and other clones once, few, many or no size at all.

v_gene	d_gene	j_gene	abundance	CDR3aa	CDR3nt
TRBV9	NA	TRBJ2-3	NA	CASSVEGQGLDDTQYF	TGTGCCAGCAGCGTAGAAGGACAGGGACTAGACGATACGCAGTATTTT
TRBV20-1	NA	TRBJ1-1	NA	CSAQTATEAFF	TGCAGTGCTCAGACAGCCACTGAAGCTTTCTTT
TRBV7-7	NA	TRBJ2-5	NA	CASSFGAGHKETQYF	TGTGCCAGCAGCTTTGGGGCAGGGCACAAAGAGACCCAGTACTTC
TRBV7-9	NA	TRBJ1-2	NA	CASRDDHRRYGYTF	TGTGCCAGCAGGGATGACCATCGTCGCTATGGCTACACCTTC
TRBV19	TRBD1	TRBJ2-5	NA	CASSRTGPGETQYF	TGTGCCAGTAGTCGGACAGGGCCGGGGGAGACCCAGTACTTC
TRBV2	NA	TRBJ2-3	NA	CASSEEGSHTDTQYF	TGTGCCAGCAGTGAAGAGGGCAGCCACACAGATACGCAGTATTTT
TRBV5-1	TRBD2	TRBJ2-7	NA	CASSLRLAGGDEQYF	TGCGCCAGCAGCTTGAGACTAGCGGGAGGGGACGAGCAGTACTTC
TRBV20-1	NA	TRBJ2-7	once	CSARATVYEQYF	TGCAGTGCTCGGGCTACGGTCTACGAGCAGTACTTC
TRBV19	TRBD2	TRBJ2-7	NA	CASRVGTSASYEQYF	TGTGCCAGTAGAGTAGGGACTAGCGCTTCCTACGAGCAGTACTTC
TRBV7-2	NA	TRBJ1-2	NA	CASSQDWDYGYTF	TGTGCCAGCAGCCAAGATTGGGACTATGGCTACACCTTC
TRBV12-3/TRBV12-4	NA	TRBJ1-6	NA	CASSTANSPLHF	TGTGCCAGCAGCACAGCCAATTCACCCCTCCACTTT
TRBV20-1	TRBD1	TRBJ1-2	NA	CSARTGGNPYGYTF	TGCAGTGCCCGGACAGGGGGGAACCCCTATGGCTACACCTTC
TRBV19	NA	TRBJ1-3	NA	CASSMTPDGNTIYF	TGTGCCAGTAGTATGACCCCGGACGGAAACACCATATATTTT
TRBV6-5	NA	TRBJ2-7	once	CASSYPLAGEQYF	TGTGCCAGCAGTTACCCCCTTGCGGGCGAGCAGTACTTC
TRBV5-1	TRBD1	TRBJ1-5	NA	CASSKGQGEHRNQPQHF	TGCGCCAGCAGCAAAGGACAGGGTGAACATCGGAATCAGCCCCAGCATTTT
TRBV25-1	NA	TRBJ2-7	NA	CASSPPKLSINEQYF	TGTGCCAGCAGCCCGCCAAAGCTGTCTATCAACGAGCAGTACTTC
TRBV20-1	NA	TRBJ2-3	once	CSARVYTDTQYF	TGCAGTGCTAGAGTTTACACAGATACGCAGTATTTT
TRBV7-2	NA	TRBJ1-1	few	CASSLVAGAEAFF	TGTGCCAGCAGCTTAGTCGCGGGGGCTGAAGCTTTCTTT
TRBV2	NA	TRBJ1-5	NA	CASRENTGKNQPQHF	TGTGCCAGCAGAGAGAATACAGGGAAAAATCAGCCCCAGCATTTT
TRBV5-1	NA	TRBJ2-7	NA	CASSPTGVSSYEQYF	TGCGCCAGCAGCCCGACCGGGGTCAGCAGCTACGAGCAGTACTTC
TRBV5-1	NA	TRBJ1-2	NA	CASSLEKGTYGGYTF	TGCGCCAGCAGCTTGGAAAAGGGCACTTATGGGGGCTACACCTTC
TRBV9	TRBD2	TRBJ2-5	NA	CASSTGTSGVETQDF	TGTGCCAGCAGCACCGGGACTAGCGGGGTGGAGACCCAGGACTTC
TRBV15	NA	TRBJ1-3	once	CATSRRGEGISSGNTIYF	TGTGCCACCAGCAGGAGGGGTGAGGGGATTAGCTCTGGAAACACCATATATTTT
TRBV25-1	NA	TRBJ1-3	NA	CAWRAGSRSGNTIYF	TGTGCCTGGAGGGCAGGGTCCCGCTCTGGAAACACCATATATTTT
TRBV5-6	NA	TRBJ2-5	NA	CASSPSNEAQETQYF	TGTGCCAGCAGCCCATCCAATGAGGCCCAAGAGACCCAGTACTTC
TRBV7-7	NA	TRBJ2-5	NA	CASSPGVQETQYF	TGTGCCAGCAGCCCAGGGGTCCAAGAGACCCAGTACTTC